The 21 T cell receptor beta chains presented below share a single source sample, sequenced in a study of T cell changes during pregnancy in multiple sclerosis (dated by TCRdb to the late 2010s). Library preparation was by the immunoSEQ multiplex PCR assay. Sourced from immuneACCESS, this table was stored by TCRdb with only in-frame sequences that have V and J called. A share of the clones is absent; for the studies checked, an unresolved V gene accounts for under half, and the remainder has no known explanation. For this sample there are tens of thousands of clones; just over 85% appear just once. The ten largest clones represent 0.9% to 1.5% of the sample. Sequenced here: CD4+ T cells from peripheral blood mononuclear cells, sampled before pregnancy. All receptors derive from a female donor with multiple sclerosis, enrolled in a pregnancy study.

The rearrangement joins TRBV6-1 to TRBJ2-1; 8 nucleotides align to TRBD2. Looked up from germline, CDR1 is MNHNS and CDR2 is SASEGT. The ends lost 4 bases at V and 6 bases at J; junction bases unmatched: 5. The CDR3 spans 14 residues. This CDR3 reads CASSARTSSNEQFF. The CDR3 DNA is TGTGCCAGCAGTGCCCGGACTAGCTCCAATGAGCAGTTCTTC.

V gene TRBV5-1 combines with J gene TRBJ2-7, with D hard to call. V was trimmed by 4 bases and J by 3 bases, leaving 5 bases between them. Germline assignment: CDR1 SGHRS and CDR2 YFSETQ. The CDR3 has 11 residues. CDR3 sequence reads: CASSINYEQYF. The CDR3 DNA reads TGCGCCAGCAGCATCAACTACGAGCAGTACTTC.

The CDR3 nucleotides read TGTGCCAGCAGCCGGAGACTGGTGGAGACCCAGTACTTC. Its translation: CASSRRLVETQYF. V gene TRBV7-6 combines with J gene TRBJ2-5; D unclear. The germline V gene has CDR1 SGHVS and CDR2 FNYEAQ. Deletions cut 5 bases from V and 5 bases from J, with 12 bases between. The length of the CDR3 is 13 residues.

V and J are TRBV5-1 and TRBJ1-3; D is undetermined. This CDR3 is 15 amino acids long. Trimming shortened V by 0 bases and J by 0 bases, and 7 bases separated the two germline ends. Germline V gene data show CDR1 as SGHRS and CDR2 as YFSETQ. The CDR3 nucleotides are TGCGCCAGCAGCTTGGAACAGATCTCTGGAAACACCATATATTTT. It translates to CASSLEQISGNTIYF.

The V gene is TRBV2, the J gene TRBJ2-7, with D uncertain. There are 11 residues in the CDR3. In germline, CDR1 is SNHLY, CDR2 FYNNEI. Trimming pared 4 bases from V and 4 bases from J, leaving 5 bases between. The CDR3 here is CASSAAYEQYF. The CDR3 bases are TGTGCCAGCAGTGCCGCGTACGAGCAGTACTTC. Full variable domain (rest looked up from reference TRBV2 and TRBJ2-7): EPEVTQTPSHQVTQMGQEVILRCVPISNHLYFYWYRQILGQKVEFLVSFYNNEISEKSEIFDDQFSVERPDGSNFTLKIRSTKLEDSAMYFCASSAAYEQYFGPGTRLTVT.

The chain uses TRBV4-3 and TRBJ2-5; 8 bases map to TRBD2. After removal of 0 bases from V and 5 bases from J, the junction contained 8 bases not matched to a gene. The CDR3 loop spans 16 amino acids. From germline, CDR1 is LGHNA and CDR2 YSLEER. The CDR3 coding sequence is TGCGCCAGCAGCCAAGAGTCCGGGAGGGCCTCGGAGACCCAGTACTTC. Translating it yields CASSQESGRASETQYF.

The chain recombines TRBV9 with TRBJ2-7, with 7 positions matching TRBD2. Germline-derived CDR1 and CDR2 are SGDLS and YYNGEE. V was clipped by 0 bases and J by 2 bases; unmatched bases: 5. The CDR3 totals 15 residues. This CDR3 is CASSVGVSGPYEQYF. CDR3 bases: TGTGCCAGCAGCGTAGGGGTTAGCGGGCCCTACGAGCAGTACTTC.

The chain employs TRBV30 and TRBJ2-6; 8 bases are shared with TRBD1. Trimming took 1 base from V and 1 from J; bases not matched to a gene: 9. Germline values: CDR1 GTSNPN, CDR2 SVGIG (reference sequence). The CDR3 is made up of 18 amino acids. CDR3 nucleotide sequence: TGTGCCTGGAGTGGGCTGGGACAGGAGACTTCTGGGGCCAACGTCCTGACTTTC. Its protein is CAWSGLGQETSGANVLTF.

The J gene is TRBJ1-3, the V gene TRBV5-1; 7 bases align to TRBD1. J was trimmed by 0 bases and V by 5 bases; bases with no gene match: 5. The CDR3 is 15 amino acids. CDR1 SGHRS and CDR2 YFSETQ come from the germline V gene. The CDR3: CASSPGQTSGNTIYF. The CDR3 bases are TGCGCCAGCAGTCCGGGACAGACCTCTGGAAACACCATATATTTT. The complete variable domain, with remaining parts taken from reference TRBV5-1 and TRBJ1-3, reads KAGVTQTPRYLIKTRGQQVTLSCSPISGHRSVSWYQQTPGQGLQFLFEYFSETQRNKGNFPGRFSGRQFSNSRSEMNVSTLELGDSALYLCASSPGQTSGNTIYFGEGSWLTVV.

This chain uses TRBV4-3 with TRBJ2-3; D is undetermined. The CDR3 spans 16 residues. Trimming pared 0 bases from V and 1 base from J, leaving 11 bases between. Germline V gene lookup returns CDR1 LGHNA and CDR2 YSLEER. The CDR3 DNA reads TGCGCCAGCAGCCAAGATCGGGTGCTGGGCACAGATACGCAGTATTTT. Its translation is CASSQDRVLGTDTQYF.

V is TRBV4-1 and J is TRBJ1-2; 8 nucleotides line up with TRBD1. The CDR3 is 16 residues long. Germline CDR1 MGHRA, CDR2 YSYEKL. Trimming at V came to 1 base and at J to 4 bases, leaving 8 bases not matched to a gene. The DNA of the CDR3 is TGCGCCAGCAGCCAAGTTCTCGCCGACAGGGGCTATGGCTACACCTTC. This codes for CASSQVLADRGYGYTF.

This rearrangement joins TRBV7-2 to TRBJ1-2; a possible D gene is TRBD1 (5 bases). With 11 bases removed from V and 4 bases from J, the gap between germline ends came to 14 bases. The germline V gene has CDR1 SGHTA and CDR2 FQGNSA. CDR3 length: 12 amino acids. CDR3 region: CADAGGGYGYTF. The CDR3 DNA follows: TGTGCCGATGCGGGGGGTGGCTATGGCTACACCTTC.

This clone appeared once. The chain carries TRBV10-1 and TRBJ2-4; TRBD1 agrees at 7 bases. Germline CDR1 and CDR2: WNHNN and SYGVQD (reference sequence). V dropped 9 bases and J dropped 0; count of bases not matched to a gene: 11. The CDR3 loop spans 16 amino acids. The CDR3 sequence is CARVRDRRLAKNIQYF. CDR3 DNA: TGCGCCAGAGTCCGGGACAGAAGACTAGCCAAAAACATTCAGTACTTC.

This chain uses TRBV6-5 with TRBJ1-2; tentatively, D is TRBD1 (6 bases). V was cut by 2 bases and J by 8 bases, with 15 bases left in between. This CDR3 has 14 residues. Germline V gene lookup returns CDR1 MNHEY and CDR2 SVGAGI. The CDR3: CASSYANRERGYTF. The CDR3 bases are TGTGCCAGCAGTTACGCGAACAGGGAAAGGGGCTACACCTTC.

This clone came up a few times. V is TRBV7-9 and J is TRBJ1-4; tentative D call: TRBD1 (6 bases). This CDR3 has 16 amino acids. Trimming stripped 3 bases from V and 2 bases from J, with 13 bases between. Germline CDR1 is SEHNR and CDR2 is FQNEAQ (reference sequence). The CDR3 loop is CASSLSRGNTNEKLFF. The CDR3 DNA reads as TGTGCCAGCAGCTTGAGCAGGGGAAACACTAATGAAAAACTGTTTTTT.

This chain joins TRBV2 and TRBJ1-4, with TRBD1 matching 12 bases. This CDR3 has 15 residues. CDR1 and CDR2 from the germline V gene are SNHLY and FYNNEI. J gave up 7 bases and V 6 bases, and 6 bases lay outside the gene matches. CDR3 amino acids: CASRGQGAGGEKLFF. The CDR3 nucleotides are TGTGCCAGCAGGGGACAGGGGGCAGGCGGTGAAAAACTGTTTTTT.

The gene calls are TRBV5-8 and TRBJ1-5; D call uncertain. The germline V and J ends were trimmed by 3 bases and 5 bases, with 30 bases remaining between them. Looked up from germline, CDR1 is SGHTS and CDR2 is YDEGEE. This CDR3 contains 20 residues. DNA for the CDR3: TGTGCCAGCAGCTCACTGATAAGGGCTCGGAGGTCCAGTTCAGATCAGCCCCAGCATTTT. Its translation is CASSSLIRARRSSSDQPQHF. Based on the CDR3 plus reference TRBV5-8 and TRBJ1-5, the full variable domain is EAGVTQSPTHLIKTRGQQATLRCSPISGHTSVYWYQQALGLGLQFLLWYDEGEERNRGNFPPRFSGRQFPNYSSELNVNALELEDSALYLCASSSLIRARRSSSDQPQHFGDGTRLSIL.

The V call is TRBV4-1, the J call TRBJ2-7, with TRBD2 identical over 9 bases. Germline assignment: CDR1 MGHRA and CDR2 YSYEKL. V lost 1 base to trimming and J lost 3 bases; unmatched junction nucleotides: 1. The CDR3 has 14 amino acids. CDR3 bases: TGCGCCAGCAGCCAAGGACTAGCGGTCTACGAGCAGTACTTC. Encoded protein: CASSQGLAVYEQYF.

J is TRBJ1-1 and V is TRBV2; possibly TRBD1 for D (6 bases). V dropped 10 bases and J dropped 0 bases, with 15 bases sitting between them. There are 14 residues in the CDR3. Germline V CDR1 and CDR2: SNHLY, FYNNEI. The CDR3 protein is CATESTGMNTEAFF. The CDR3, as DNA: TGTGCCACCGAATCGACAGGCATGAACACTGAAGCTTTCTTT.

The chain is built from TRBV6-4 and TRBJ1-4; D is unresolved. CDR3 length: 16 residues. The germline V gene has CDR1 MRHNA and CDR2 SNTAGT. CDR3 sequence: CVYTVEFLATNEKLFF. CDR3 coding DNA: TGTGTTTACACAGTGGAATTTCTGGCAACTAATGAAAAACTGTTTTTT.

J is TRBJ1-5 and V is TRBV19; D unclear. Trimming shortened V by 1 base and J by 5 bases, and 9 bases separated the two germline ends. The CDR3 extends over 14 amino acids. CDR1 is LNHDA and CDR2 is SQIVND in the germline V gene (reference sequence). The CDR3 DNA follows: TGTGCCAGTAGTATAGGATTGGCCTATCAGCCCCAGCATTTT. It specifies CASSIGLAYQPQHF.